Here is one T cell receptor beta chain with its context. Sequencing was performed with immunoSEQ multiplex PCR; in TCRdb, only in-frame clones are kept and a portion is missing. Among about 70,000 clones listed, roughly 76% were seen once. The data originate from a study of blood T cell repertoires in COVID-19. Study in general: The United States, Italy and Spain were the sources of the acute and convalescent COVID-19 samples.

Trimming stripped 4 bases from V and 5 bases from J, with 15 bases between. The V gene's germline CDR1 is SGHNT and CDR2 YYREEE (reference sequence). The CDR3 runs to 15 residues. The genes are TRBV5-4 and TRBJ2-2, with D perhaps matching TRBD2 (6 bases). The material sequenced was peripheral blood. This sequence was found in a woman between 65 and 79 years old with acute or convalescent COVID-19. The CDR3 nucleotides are TGTGCCAGCAGCCCAGCTCCTGGAGGGACCGGGGAGCTGTTTTTT. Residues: CASSPAPGGTGELFF.